This is a list of T cell receptor beta chains from one sample in a study of long-term antiretroviral therapy in people with HIV. Assay used: immunoSEQ multiplex PCR; TCRdb lists only in-frame clones, some missing. The repertoire holds under 35,000 clones, around 94% seen once, with over 3.5% in the top ten. The sample was unsorted PBMCs, taken about 5.1 years after starting antiretroviral therapy. These receptors were taken from a woman in her forties or fifties with HIV. CDR3s include the opening cysteine and the closing phenylalanine or tryptophan. The D gene is left open where the match is weak. Only some rows state a clone size, as once, few, many or a class for expanded clones.

V gene	D gene	J gene	clone size	CDR3 length	CDR3 DNA	CDR3 protein
TRBV6-5	TRBD1	TRBJ1-1	-	14	TGTGCCAGCAGTTGGGGACAGATAAACACTGAAGCTTTCTTT	CASSWGQINTEAFF
TRBV4-2	TRBD2	TRBJ2-1	-	13	TGTGCCAGCAGCCCTCGGACTAGCCTTGAGCAGTTCTTC	CASSPRTSLEQFF
TRBV6-5	-	TRBJ1-3	-	15	TGTGCCAGCAGTCGACAGGCTTTCTCTGGAAACACCATATATTTT	CASSRQAFSGNTIYF
TRBV7-9	-	TRBJ1-3	-	12	TGTGCCAGCAGCGAAGGCGGAAACACCATATATTTT	CASSEGGNTIYF
TRBV15	-	TRBJ1-2	once	15	TGTGCCACCAGCTCGAGACTACAGGGTGACTATGGCTACACCTTC	CATSSRLQGDYGYTF
TRBV18	-	TRBJ1-1	-	13	TGTGCCAGCTCACCACCAAGCAGGTCTGAAGCTTTCTTT	CASSPPSRSEAFF
TRBV9	TRBD1	TRBJ1-6	-	15	TGTGCCAGCAGCGCTGGGGACAGAACAAATTCACCCCTCCACTTT	CASSAGDRTNSPLHF
TRBV29-1	-	TRBJ2-7	-	13	TGCAGCGTTAAGGGGACGCCATCCTACGAGCAGTACTTC	CSVKGTPSYEQYF
TRBV9	-	TRBJ1-2	-	13	TGTGCCAGCAGCGGAACGAGGGCGTATGGCTACACCTTC	CASSGTRAYGYTF
TRBV14	-	TRBJ1-3	-	14	TGTGCCAGCAGCCACCGAGAACCTGGAAACACCATATATTTT	CASSHREPGNTIYF
TRBV2	TRBD2	TRBJ2-7	-	18	TGTGCCAGCAGTGAGACACTAGCGGGGGGGGCATACTTCTACGAGCAGTACTTC	CASSETLAGGAYFYEQYF
TRBV7-9	-	TRBJ1-2	few	11	TGTGCCAGCAGCCGAGACAGACCGTACACCTTC	CASSRDRPYTF
TRBV6-1	TRBD1	TRBJ2-3	-	15	TGTGCCAGCAGTGCGGGACAGGGACAGAGAGATACGCAGTATTTT	CASSAGQGQRDTQYF
TRBV7-9	-	TRBJ1-2	-	16	TGTGCCAGCAGCCTCCTAATTCAGGGAAAGGACTATGGCTACACCTTC	CASSLLIQGKDYGYTF
TRBV11-3	-	TRBJ2-3	-	15	TGTGCCAGCAGTTCTGACGGCACGAGCACAGATACGCAGTATTTT	CASSSDGTSTDTQYF
TRBV5-1	TRBD2	TRBJ2-7	once	13	TGCGCCAGCGGCCTGACTAGCTCTTACGAGCAGTACTTC	CASGLTSSYEQYF
TRBV11-2	TRBD1	TRBJ2-7	-	14	TGTGCCAGCAGCTTCCGACAGGGAATCAACGAGCAGTACTTC	CASSFRQGINEQYF
TRBV29-1	-	TRBJ1-2	-	12	TGCAGCGGCCAGACAGGCAACTATGGCTACACCTTC	CSGQTGNYGYTF
TRBV11-3	TRBD2	TRBJ2-7	-	15	TGTGCCAGCAGCTTAGGGGCTAGCGGGAGCTACGAGCAGTACTTC	CASSLGASGSYEQYF
TRBV27	TRBD2	TRBJ2-3	-	15	TGTGCCAGCAACCAACGGGCGGGGGGCACAGATACGCAGTATTTT	CASNQRAGGTDTQYF
TRBV5-1	-	TRBJ2-2	-	15	TGCGCCAGCAGCTACACGGGACTCAACACCGGGGAGCTGTTTTTT	CASSYTGLNTGELFF
TRBV6-5	-	TRBJ2-7	-	15	TGTGCCAGCAGGGCCGGGACGGATTTTACCTACGAGCAGTACTTC	CASRAGTDFTYEQYF
TRBV6-4	-	TRBJ1-5	-	13	TGTGCCAGCAGTGACGACAGCAATCAGCCCCAGCATTTT	CASSDDSNQPQHF
TRBV6-1	-	TRBJ2-5	-	11	TGTGCCAGCAGTTACCAAGAGACCCAGTACTTC	CASSYQETQYF
TRBV10-1	-	TRBJ1-2	few	13	TGCGCCAGCAGTGATAGTCCTAACTATGGCTACACCTTC	CASSDSPNYGYTF
TRBV19	-	TRBJ1-5	-	14	TGTGCCAGTAGTATTTCCGGGACTCTCCGACCCCAGCATTTT	CASSISGTLRPQHF
TRBV18	-	TRBJ2-7	-	15	TGTGCCAGCTCACCACCGGTCCGAGCGGGTGGCGAGCAGTACTTC	CASSPPVRAGGEQYF
TRBV7-9	-	TRBJ1-1	-	14	TGTGCCAGCAGCTTTTCAACAAGATTCGTTGAAGCTTTCTTT	CASSFSTRFVEAFF
TRBV27	TRBD1	TRBJ1-6	-	16	TGTGCCAGCAGCCCGACAGGGAGTTTCTATAATTCACCCCTCCACTTT	CASSPTGSFYNSPLHF
TRBV9	-	TRBJ2-3	-	15	TGTGCCAGCAGCGTATCTAGCCCGGTCACAGATACGCAGTATTTT	CASSVSSPVTDTQYF
TRBV7-9	TRBD1	TRBJ2-1	-	15	TGTGCCAGCAGCCGAGGGACAGGGAGGTACAATGAGCAGTTCTTC	CASSRGTGRYNEQFF
TRBV11-2	TRBD2	TRBJ2-1	-	13	TGTGCCAGCAGCTTAGATCGGGGGGATGAGCAGTTCTTC	CASSLDRGDEQFF
TRBV7-9	TRBD1	TRBJ1-3	once	16	TGTGCCAGCAGCTCGACAGGGGCCAGCTCTGGAAACACCATATATTTT	CASSSTGASSGNTIYF
TRBV27	-	TRBJ1-5	once	15	TGTGCCAGCAGTTTAGATGGGGGGTTCGGTCAGCCCCAGCATTTT	CASSLDGGFGQPQHF
TRBV5-4	TRBD1	TRBJ1-3	-	17	TGTGCCAGCAGCTTTGGATCCACAGGGGTCTCTGGAAACACCATATATTTT	CASSFGSTGVSGNTIYF
TRBV27	-	TRBJ1-5	-	16	TGTGCCAGCAGTTTAATCCCTCCCCGGGCCGGTCAGCCCCAGCATTTT	CASSLIPPRAGQPQHF
TRBV9	TRBD2	TRBJ2-1	-	16	TGTGCCAGCAGCGTCAGGCGGGGGGGCCACTACAATGAGCAGTTCTTC	CASSVRRGGHYNEQFF
TRBV27	TRBD2	TRBJ2-7	-	15	TGTGCCAGCAGTCCACGACTTGGGTCGGGAGGGGAGCAGTACTTC	CASSPRLGSGGEQYF
TRBV7-9	-	TRBJ1-1	-	12	TGTGCCAGCAGCGCGCCGGGAGCCGAAGCTTTCTTT	CASSAPGAEAFF
TRBV10-2	TRBD2	TRBJ2-7	-	17	TGCGCCAGCAGTGAGCTAGCGGGGGGGTTTTATGCCTACGAGCAGTACTTC	CASSELAGGFYAYEQYF
TRBV10-3	-	TRBJ2-3	-	12	TGTGCCATCAGTGGGTCCTCAGATACGCAGTATTTT	CAISGSSDTQYF
TRBV4-3	TRBD2	TRBJ2-3	-	17	TGCGCCAGCAGCCAAGATCACAGCGGGGGGGGCACAGATACGCAGTATTTT	CASSQDHSGGGTDTQYF